The 18 T cell receptor beta chains in this list originate from one sample, sequenced in a study of T cell changes during pregnancy in multiple sclerosis. Profiling relied on immunoSEQ multiplex PCR, and the TCRdb table lists in-frame clones only, not all of them. Of around 85,000 clones detected, roughly nine tenths appear once; the ten largest clones hold 3% to 4.5%. The source material was PBMCs, sampled in the first trimester of pregnancy. Source of these receptors: a female donor in good health, serving as a control in a pregnancy study. Some clones in this sample may be carry-over from other donors' samples.

This clone came up a few times. The V and J genes are TRBV19 and TRBJ2-1; maybe TRBD1 (6 bases). CDR3 size: 13 residues. Germline V gene data show CDR1 as LNHDA and CDR2 as SQIVND (reference sequence). V was cut by 6 bases and J by 7 bases, with 13 bases left in between. The CDR3 region is CASSILQGNEQFF. The CDR3 DNA follows: TGTGCCAGTAGCATTCTACAGGGAAATGAGCAGTTCTTC. Drawing the rest from reference TRBV19 and TRBJ2-1, the complete variable domain is DGGITQSPKYLFRKEGQNVTLSCEQNLNHDAMYWYRQDPGQGLRLIYYSQIVNDFQKGDIAEGYSVSREKKESFPLTVTSAQKNPTAFYLCASSILQGNEQFFGPGTRLTVL.

V gene TRBV18 combines with J gene TRBJ1-5; D possibly corresponds to TRBD1 (6 bases). V was pared by 2 bases and J by 1 base, with 15 bases between. The CDR3 runs 17 residues. Germline V gives CDR1 KGHSH, CDR2 LQKENI. The CDR3 DNA sequence: TGTGCCAGCTCACCATCGTTAGGGGGAGCGAGCAATCAGCCCCAGCATTTT. Residues: CASSPSLGGASNQPQHF.

CDR3 sequence reads: CASGESGYFGSPLHF. In DNA, the CDR3 is TGTGCCAGCGGAGAGAGTGGCTATTTTGGTTCACCCCTCCACTTT. This chain joins TRBV2 and TRBJ1-6; D is uncertain. The CDR3 sequence is 15 residues long. V was pared by 8 bases and J by 9 bases, with 20 bases between. From germline, CDR1 is SNHLY and CDR2 FYNNEI.

The chain employs TRBV27 and TRBJ2-7; 7 positions match TRBD2. CDR3 size: 17 residues. Germline V gene lookup returns CDR1 MNHEY and CDR2 SMNVEV (reference sequence). The V and J ends lost 5 bases and 7 bases, in that order; junction bases with no gene match: 20. This CDR3 is CASSPRLAGTPALEQYF. DNA of the CDR3: TGTGCCAGCAGTCCCCGGTTAGCGGGTACTCCCGCCCTAGAGCAGTACTTC.

The rearrangement links TRBV4-1 to TRBJ1-1, with D perhaps matching TRBD1 (6 bases). The V end lost 4 bases, the J end lost 3 bases, and 21 bases lay between the germline ends. Germline V lookup: CDR1 MGHRA, CDR2 YSYEKL. The CDR3 consists of 17 residues. Written as DNA, the CDR3 is TGCGCCAGCAGCCCCGACAGGACCTTGGGGGCTGACACTGAAGCTTTCTTT. Its protein product is CASSPDRTLGADTEAFF.

This clone is a singleton in its sample. This chain links TRBV7-9 with TRBJ1-5, with D unclear. Germline V gene lookup returns CDR1 SEHNR and CDR2 FQNEAQ (reference sequence). The CDR3 totals 12 residues. V gave up 1 base and J gave up 6 bases, with 4 bases separating them. In nucleotides, the CDR3 is TGTGCCAGCAGCTTAGGAGTTCAGCCCCAGCATTTT. It is translated as CASSLGVQPQHF.

This clone has just one count. This sequence joins TRBV7-2 and TRBJ1-3; D is unresolved. This CDR3 comprises 12 residues. Germline CDR1 reads SGHTA; CDR2 reads FQGNSA. The V end was cut by 5 bases, the J end by 7 bases, with 9 bases between. CDR3 coding DNA: TGTGCCAGCAGCCCGAATCGGAACACCATATATTTT. Translating gives CASSPNRNTIYF.

This clone has only a few counts. The V call is TRBV6-4, the J call TRBJ2-3, with TRBD2 matching over 8 bases. The CDR3 is made up of 14 amino acids. The germline V gene encodes CDR1 MRHNA and CDR2 SNTAGT. Trimming at V came to 3 bases and at J to 4 bases, leaving 3 bases not matched to a gene. The CDR3 region is CASSEGGRPDTQYF. The CDR3 DNA sequence: TGTGCCAGCAGTGAGGGCGGGAGGCCAGATACGCAGTATTTT.

The J gene is TRBJ2-1, the V gene TRBV9, with 7 positions matching TRBD2. The germline gives CDR1 SGDLS, CDR2 YYNGEE. This CDR3 region has 16 residues. The ends lost 0 bases at V and 5 bases at J; junction bases unmatched: 8. The chain's CDR3 is CASSVAITSVHNEQFF. As DNA, the CDR3 is TGTGCCAGCAGCGTAGCTATTACTAGCGTACACAATGAGCAGTTCTTC.

The genes are TRBV27 and TRBJ1-1; 7 positions agree with TRBD1. V shed 4 bases and J 3 bases; nucleotides not matched to a gene: 5. Germline CDR1 reads MNHEY; CDR2 reads SMNVEV (reference sequence). This CDR3 has 14 amino acids. The CDR3 nucleotides read TGTGCCAGCAGTTATCAACAGGGGCACACTGAAGCTTTCTTT. This sequence encodes CASSYQQGHTEAFF.

This sequence joins TRBV29-1 and TRBJ2-1; 9 bases are a match to TRBD1. The CDR3 is made up of 13 amino acids. Germline-derived CDR1 and CDR2 are SQVTM and ANQGSEA. V was pared by 6 bases and J by 6 bases, with 6 bases of the junction left unmatched. CDR3 sequence (DNA): TGCAGCGTGGTCCGGGACAGGGTCAATGAGCAGTTCTTC. Residues: CSVVRDRVNEQFF.

The rearrangement joins TRBV28 to TRBJ1-1; the D is unclear. Looked up from germline, CDR1 is MDHEN and CDR2 is SYDVKM. Trimming took off 4 bases at V and 0 bases at J, with 3 bases between the two ends. The CDR3 loop spans 12 amino acids. DNA of the CDR3: TGTGCCAGCAGTTCTGTGAACACTGAAGCTTTCTTT. It specifies CASSSVNTEAFF.

The CDR3 region has the DNA TGTGCCAGCAGGGGGGGGACTAGCTCCTACGAGCAGTACTTC. Translation: CASRGGTSSYEQYF. This sequence joins TRBV27 and TRBJ2-7, with 8 bases that match TRBD2. With 6 bases clipped from V and 0 bases from J, the junction kept 4 bases outside the gene matches. The CDR3 spans 14 residues. CDR1 is MNHEY and CDR2 is SMNVEV in the germline V gene (reference sequence).

This clone was detected only once. The chain has TRBV7-6 and TRBJ2-7; 8 bases line up with TRBD1. The CDR3 is 17 residues long. Unmatched junction bases numbered 21, after V lost 8 bases and J lost 6 bases. Per the germline V gene, CDR1 is SGHVS and CDR2 is FNYEAQ. The CDR3 region has the DNA TGTGCCAGCGTTTTATCTCCTCGGGACAGGTGTATCCGCGAGCAGTACTTC. The encoded protein is CASVLSPRDRCIREQYF.

This clone was counted once. The rearrangement links TRBV4-3 to TRBJ1-4; tentatively, D is TRBD1 (6 bases). CDR1 is LGHNA and CDR2 is YSLEER in the germline V gene. The CDR3 is made up of 15 amino acids. Trimming took off 1 base at V and 7 bases at J, with 13 bases between the two ends. The CDR3 is CASSQVGGRFEKLFF. CDR3 DNA: TGCGCCAGCAGCCAAGTTGGGGGCAGGTTTGAAAAACTGTTTTTT.

The chain uses TRBV28 and TRBJ2-1; 8 bases agree with TRBD2. This CDR3 spans 14 amino acids. The trim removed 6 bases at V and 5 bases at J, leaving 6 bases unmatched. From germline, CDR1 is MDHEN and CDR2 SYDVKM. In nucleotides, the CDR3 is TGTGCCAGCAGGGATAGCGGGGCCAACAATGAGCAGTTCTTC. Protein product: CASRDSGANNEQFF.

The chain combines TRBV5-1 with TRBJ1-1; possible D gene TRBD1, 6 bases. The CDR3 totals 15 residues. The germline V gene has CDR1 SGHRS and CDR2 YFSETQ. V lost 4 bases to trimming and J lost 1 base, with 14 bases between them. The CDR3 loop reads CASSPGQIPNTEAFF. The CDR3 coding sequence is TGCGCCAGCAGCCCCGGACAGATTCCGAACACTGAAGCTTTCTTT. The whole variable domain, filled in from reference TRBV5-1 and TRBJ1-1, reads KAGVTQTPRYLIKTRGQQVTLSCSPISGHRSVSWYQQTPGQGLQFLFEYFSETQRNKGNFPGRFSGRQFSNSRSEMNVSTLELGDSALYLCASSPGQIPNTEAFFGQGTRLTVV.

V and J are TRBV4-2 and TRBJ2-5; 8 bases match TRBD1. With 5 bases clipped from V and 5 bases from J, the junction kept 7 bases outside the gene matches. The germline CDR1 and CDR2 sequences are LGHNA and YNFKEQ. The CDR3 spans 14 residues. CDR3 region: CASSEPGTGETQYF. The CDR3 region has the DNA TGTGCCAGCAGCGAACCAGGGACAGGTGAGACCCAGTACTTC.